This T cell receptor (beta chain) was captured by sequencing in a study of blood T cells in healthy people across ages (dated by TCRdb to between 2014 and 2017). Regarding the research as a whole: Template switching captured roughly one uniquely barcoded TCR beta cDNA molecule per two T cells in model experiments. The study measured age-related changes in TCR beta repertoire diversity using deep sequencing normalized with unique cDNA molecular identifiers. Four age groups were formed from the donors: young (average approximately 15 years), middle-aged (around 40), aged (approximately 60) and long-lived (about 75). To avoid experimental bias, donors of different ages were randomly spread across the sequencing lanes. The study analyzed two additional independent replicas of 1 million unique cDNA reads from the same blood draw for two donors, one aged 18 to 30 and one aged 80 or older. What the research found in general, with its limitations: Since profiling was done on bulk unsorted PBMCs, naive and antigen-experienced compartments could not be conclusively compared. Observed TCR beta diversity per million T cells fell roughly linearly with age, and a significant reduction was already apparent by age approximately 41. A strong correlation was found between observed TCR beta diversity and the percentage of naive T cells measured by flow cytometry. Estimates of total diversity from one million sequenced T cells were regarded as lower bounds and underestimates. Donor CMV infection status was unknown, potentially confounding age-related changes in expanded clonotypes. Compared with the aged group, more naive CD4+ T cells, fewer expanded clones and increased TCR diversity were shown by the long-lived group, suggesting age selection.

V is shortened by 6 bases, J by 4 bases, and the region joining them spans 21 bases. The CDR3 spans 16 residues, from the cysteine through the phenylalanine. The only DNA kept is the CDR3, 48 bases in frame from the first base. Taken from the germline V gene, the CDR1 and CDR2 loops are SGHAT and FQNNGV. Library prep was done by 5' RACE. Sequencing was carried out with an Illumina HiSeq 2500. A second roughly 7 to 12 cycle PCR used a sample-barcoded 5' primer and a J-beta primer mix. Each TCR beta cDNA molecule received a unique molecular identifier from a template-switch 5' adaptor carrying 12 random nucleotides. At least 3 million CDR3-containing paired-end reads were obtained from each sample. First-strand cDNA synthesis was performed from all RNA using the Mint cDNA synthesis kit, with priming by a TRBC-specific oligonucleotide. After uracil-DNA glycosylase treatment, a first 18-cycle PCR used universal primers M1SS and BC2_uni_R on all cDNA. In the paper's pipeline: For normalization, 1 million high-quality reads were randomly selected from each sample, with every read carrying a distinct molecular identifier. Reads sharing molecular identifiers were discarded rather than binned into consensus sequences. MiTCR, with a Q25 quality threshold and the strictest error-elimination algorithm, was used for CDR3 identification, clonotype clustering and error correction. A nonparametric unseen species model with Euler transformation was used to estimate lower-bound total TCR beta diversity. Starting from the raw public reads, TCRdb applied fastp trimming at Q25, assembled clones with MiXCR and retained in-frame beta chains. Every distinct CDR3 protein forms one entry, paired with its most common genes and DNA. These V and J calls are TCRdb output, not the study's own analysis. The sample yields around 1.5 million distinct CDR3 sequences; around 42% were counted once. The ten largest clones represent less than 8% of the sample.

Systemically healthy Caucasian individuals from Russia, over 30 in total and aged roughly 6 to 100 years, were included as donors. Ten milliliters of peripheral blood were drawn from each donor into EDTA-treated Vacutainer tubes. PBMCs were isolated by Ficoll-Paque density-gradient centrifugation, with at least 6 million obtained per sample. Trizol reagent was used to extract total RNA from the PBMCs, yielding at least 5 micrograms per sample. The percentages of naive CD45RAhigh/CD27high T cells were determined by flow cytometry on a PBMC aliquot from every donor. As to this clonotype: The clone's antigen remains unknown. No much larger clonotype is one base removed from it; base qualities were not supplied.

The sample was blood. Here the chain combines TRBV11-2 and TRBJ1-1; the D gene is possibly TRBD1, with 5 bases matching. The sequence was collected from a woman under 30 in good health. CDR3 region: CASSRRAAGGGTEAFF. The DNA sequence reads TGTGCCAGCAGTCGGAGGGCCGCGGGGGGAGGCACTGAAGCTTTCTTT.